One TCR beta chain is described in this entry. The data stem from a study of blood T cell repertoires in COVID-19. Here immunoSEQ multiplex PCR was the method, and the copy in TCRdb shows in-frame clones only, minus some. The sample records about 150,000 clones, around 87% being singletons. Looked up from germline, CDR1 is SGDLS and CDR2 is YYNGEE. V shed 3 bases and J 7 bases; nucleotides not matched to a gene: 8. The CDR3 contains 16 residues. The chain uses TRBV9 and TRBJ2-1, with 12 bases identical to TRBD2. The clonotype originates from a woman aged 40 to 50 who had been exposed to COVID-19. The sequenced material came from PBMCs or T cells enriched from blood (not recorded which). The CDR3 nucleotides are TGTGCCAGCAGCGGGACCACTAGCGGGGGGACGAATGAGCAGTTCTTC. Amino acid sequence: CASSGTTSGGTNEQFF.